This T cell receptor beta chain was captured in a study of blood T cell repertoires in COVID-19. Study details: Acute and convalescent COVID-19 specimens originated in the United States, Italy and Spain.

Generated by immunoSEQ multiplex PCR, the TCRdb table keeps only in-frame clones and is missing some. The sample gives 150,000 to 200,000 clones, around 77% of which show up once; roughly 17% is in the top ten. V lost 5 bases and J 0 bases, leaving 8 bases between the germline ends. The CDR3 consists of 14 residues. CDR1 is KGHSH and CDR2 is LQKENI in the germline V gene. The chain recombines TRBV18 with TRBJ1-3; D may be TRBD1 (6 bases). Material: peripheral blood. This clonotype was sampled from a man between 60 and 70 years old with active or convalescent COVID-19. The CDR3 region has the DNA TGTGCCAGCTCATCGACAGGCTCTGGAAACACCATATATTTT. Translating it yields CASSSTGSGNTIYF. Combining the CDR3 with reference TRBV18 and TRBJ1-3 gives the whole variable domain NAGVMQNPRHLVRRRGQEARLRCSPMKGHSHVYWYRQLPEEGLKFMVYLQKENIIDESGMPKERFSAEFPKEGPSILRIQQVVRGDSAAYFCASSSTGSGNTIYFGEGSWLTVV.